This T cell receptor beta chain was sequenced for a study of T cells in Graves' hyperthyroidism and ophthalmopathy. The CDR3 totals 15 residues. The V gene lost 5 bases and the J gene lost 4 bases, with 18 bases spanning the gap. From germline, CDR1 is MNHNS and CDR2 SASEGT. For this clonotype: Its specificity is unknown.

Ophthalmopathy patients had Clinical Activity Score at least 3, NOSPECS grade at least 4, duration under 3 months. Patients with uncontrolled infections, other autoimmune diseases, pregnancy or lactation were excluded. Amplification targeted TCR beta CDR3 regions from RNA transcripts. First-round RT-PCR of the TCR CDR3 relied on the HTBI primer set. TCRdb independently ran MiXCR on the multiplex PCR reads; one entry per CDR3 protein. The data hold approximately 250,000 distinct CDR3 sequences, with roughly 22% observed a single time. Study observations and caveats: Most clonotypes expanded in the thyroid (above 0.001) were also present in blood. Using 13 V-J features, a model discriminated ophthalmopathy from stable hyperthyroidism.

The receptor was derived from a woman between 35 and 50 years old with Graves' ophthalmopathy. The sample comprised blood. The V and J genes are TRBV6-1 and TRBJ2-7; D possibly matches TRBD1 or TRBD2 (5 bases each). The CDR3 nucleotides are TGTGCCAGCAGTCCCACGCAAGATGGGACGTACGAGCAGTACTTC. Protein sequence: CASSPTQDGTYEQYF.